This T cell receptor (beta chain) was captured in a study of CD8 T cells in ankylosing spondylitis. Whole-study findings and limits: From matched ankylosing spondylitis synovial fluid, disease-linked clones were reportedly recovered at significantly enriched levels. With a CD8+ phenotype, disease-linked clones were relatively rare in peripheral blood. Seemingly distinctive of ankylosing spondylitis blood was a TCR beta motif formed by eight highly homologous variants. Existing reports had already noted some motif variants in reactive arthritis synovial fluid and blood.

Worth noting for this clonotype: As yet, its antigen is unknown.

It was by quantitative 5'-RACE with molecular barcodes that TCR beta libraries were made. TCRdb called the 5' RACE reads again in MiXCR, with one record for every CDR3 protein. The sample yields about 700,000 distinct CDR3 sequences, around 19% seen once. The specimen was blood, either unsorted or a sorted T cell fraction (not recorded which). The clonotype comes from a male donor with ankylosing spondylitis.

CDR3 loop: CASTAGQGEQYF. DNA of the CDR3: TGTGCCAGCACAGCGGGACAGGGCGAGCAGTACTTC. The chain carries TRBV28 and TRBJ2-7; TRBD1 matches 9 bases. CDR3 length: 12 residues. Germline CDR1 reads MDHEN; CDR2 reads SYDVKM. V was pared by 7 bases and J by 6 bases, with 4 bases of the junction left unmatched.